The 10 T cell receptor beta chains given below trace back to one sample, sequenced in a study of blood T cell repertoires in COVID-19. Method: immunoSEQ multiplex PCR; TCRdb's copy keeps in-frame clones and lacks some. The sample comprises roughly 340,000 clones, more than 75% of which are singletons, and about 6.3% rests with the top ten. Sample: peripheral blood. The receptors here all came from a woman aged 45-65 years with COVID-19, enrolled during active disease.

The V and J genes are TRBV19 and TRBJ1-2; maybe TRBD1 (6 bases). Germline values: CDR1 LNHDA, CDR2 SQIVND (reference sequence). This CDR3 has 16 amino acids. Trimming left V 5 bases short and J 0 bases short, with 16 bases between. CDR3 amino acids: CASSPGHRTANYGYTF. The DNA of the CDR3 is TGTGCCAGTAGTCCGGGACACAGAACCGCTAACTATGGCTACACCTTC. The whole variable domain, filled in from reference TRBV19 and TRBJ1-2, reads DGGITQSPKYLFRKEGQNVTLSCEQNLNHDAMYWYRQDPGQGLRLIYYSQIVNDFQKGDIAEGYSVSREKKESFPLTVTSAQKNPTAFYLCASSPGHRTANYGYTFGSGTRLTVV.

This sequence joins TRBV19 and TRBJ1-5; tentative D call: TRBD1 (6 bases). V shed 7 bases and J shed 0 bases, with 13 bases lying between them. Germline V lookup: CDR1 LNHDA, CDR2 SQIVND (reference sequence). This CDR3 has 15 residues. For the CDR3, the DNA is TGTGCCAGTACCGCCAGGGGAAATAGCAATCAGCCCCAGCATTTT. It translates to CASTARGNSNQPQHF.

V is TRBV30 and J is TRBJ2-7; 10 nucleotides agree with TRBD2. The CDR3 has 15 residues. Per germline, CDR1 GTSNPN and CDR2 SVGIG (reference sequence). V shed 0 bases and J 7 bases; nucleotides not matched to a gene: 9. The chain's CDR3 is CAWSVSGLARLEQYF. The CDR3 coding sequence is TGTGCCTGGAGTGTATCGGGACTAGCGAGATTAGAGCAGTACTTC.

The CDR3 region has the DNA TGTGCCAGTAGTCCATTCGGCCGACTAGCGGGAGACAATGAGCAGTTCTTC. Translated: CASSPFGRLAGDNEQFF. This rearrangement joins TRBV19 to TRBJ2-1; TRBD2 agrees at 12 bases. CDR3 size: 17 residues. Germline V gene lookup returns CDR1 LNHDA and CDR2 SQIVND (reference sequence). V trimming: 5 bases; J trimming: 5 bases; junction bases outside the gene matches: 10.

CDR3 bases: TGCGCCAGCAGCCTCAGCGGGAGCACAGATACGCAGTATTTT. It yields the protein CASSLSGSTDTQYF. The rearrangement uses TRBV5-1 and TRBJ2-3; weak D call: TRBD2 (6 bases). The germline CDR1 and CDR2 sequences are SGHRS and YFSETQ. The CDR3 totals 14 residues. V gave up 4 bases and J gave up 0 bases, with 9 bases separating them.

The V call is TRBV6-5, the J call TRBJ2-7; the D is unclear. The CDR3 sequence is 11 residues long. CDR1 and CDR2 from the germline V gene are MNHEY and SVGAGI. Trimming shortened V by 6 bases and J by 4 bases, and 7 bases separated the two germline ends. The CDR3 region has the DNA TGTGCCAGCAGCTCTAGATACGAGCAGTACTTC. Its protein product is CASSSRYEQYF.

The genes are TRBV28 and TRBJ1-1; D remains unclear. The CDR3 is 15 amino acids. V was pared by 1 base and J by 0 bases, with 9 bases between. Germline V gene data show CDR1 as MDHEN and CDR2 as SYDVKM. CDR3 coding DNA: TGTGCCAGCAGTTTATATGGGAGGATGAACACTGAAGCTTTCTTT. As protein: CASSLYGRMNTEAFF. The full variable domain, with the rest looked up from reference TRBV28 and TRBJ1-1, is DVKVTQSSRYLVKRTGEKVFLECVQDMDHENMFWYRQDPGLGLRLIYFSYDVKMKEKGDIPEGYSVSREKKERFSLILESASTNQTSMYLCASSLYGRMNTEAFFGQGTRLTVV.

V and J are TRBV3-1 (or the pseudogene TRBV3-2) and TRBJ2-3, with a possible D match to TRBD2 (6 bases). Trimming left V 4 bases short and J 4 bases short, with 12 bases between. Germline V CDR1 and CDR2: LGHDT, YNNKEL (reference sequence). The CDR3 runs 14 residues. The CDR3 spells CASSRLVSPDTQYF. Here the CDR3 DNA reads TGTGCCAGCAGCCGACTAGTGTCCCCAGATACGCAGTATTTT.

The chain carries TRBV10-3 and TRBJ2-6; tentatively, D is TRBD2 (6 bases). The CDR3 consists of 17 residues. Looked up from germline, CDR1 is ENHRY and CDR2 is SYGVKD. V was clipped by 5 bases and J by 1 base, with 15 bases between them. The DNA of the CDR3 is TGTGCCATCAGTCTGGGACGCGGGGTGTCTGGGGCCAACGTCCTGACTTTC. This encodes CAISLGRGVSGANVLTF.

The CDR3 protein is CASSWAPLYEQYF. CDR3 in DNA: TGCGCCAGCAGCTGGGCCCCCCTCTACGAGCAGTACTTC. The V call is TRBV5-1, the J call TRBJ2-7, with D unclear. Germline-derived CDR1 and CDR2 are SGHRS and YFSETQ. The ends were cut back, 3 bases at V and 3 bases at J, with 10 bases in the middle. The CDR3 runs to 13 residues. The variable domain in full, with the rest retrieved from reference TRBV5-1 and TRBJ2-7, is KAGVTQTPRYLIKTRGQQVTLSCSPISGHRSVSWYQQTPGQGLQFLFEYFSETQRNKGNFPGRFSGRQFSNSRSEMNVSTLELGDSALYLCASSWAPLYEQYFGPGTRLTVT.